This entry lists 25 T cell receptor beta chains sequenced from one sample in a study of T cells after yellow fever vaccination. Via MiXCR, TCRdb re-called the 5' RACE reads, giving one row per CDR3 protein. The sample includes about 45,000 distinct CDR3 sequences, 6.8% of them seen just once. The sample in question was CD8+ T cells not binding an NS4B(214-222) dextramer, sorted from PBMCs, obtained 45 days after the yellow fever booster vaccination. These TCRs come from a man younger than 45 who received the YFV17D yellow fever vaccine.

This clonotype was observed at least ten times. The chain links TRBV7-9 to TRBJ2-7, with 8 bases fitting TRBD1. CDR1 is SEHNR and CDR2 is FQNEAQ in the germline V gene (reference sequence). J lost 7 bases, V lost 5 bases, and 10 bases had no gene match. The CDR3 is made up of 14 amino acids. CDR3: CASSQETGDWEQYF. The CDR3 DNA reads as TGTGCCAGCAGCCAAGAGACAGGGGATTGGGAGCAGTACTTC.

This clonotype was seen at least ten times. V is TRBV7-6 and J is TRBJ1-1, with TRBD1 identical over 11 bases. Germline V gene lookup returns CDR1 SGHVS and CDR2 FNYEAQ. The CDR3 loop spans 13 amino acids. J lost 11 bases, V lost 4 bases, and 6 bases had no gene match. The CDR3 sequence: CASSSGQGAWAFF. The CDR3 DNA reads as TGTGCCAGCAGCTCAGGACAGGGGGCCTGGGCTTTCTTT.

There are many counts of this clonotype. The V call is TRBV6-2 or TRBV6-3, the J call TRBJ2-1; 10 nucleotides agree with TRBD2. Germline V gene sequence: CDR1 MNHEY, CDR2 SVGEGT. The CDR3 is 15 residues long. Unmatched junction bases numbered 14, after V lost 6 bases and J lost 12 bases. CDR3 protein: CASSPTSGSNDGQFF. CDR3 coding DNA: TGTGCCAGCAGCCCGACTAGCGGGTCTAATGATGGGCAGTTCTTC.

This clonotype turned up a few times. The CDR3 reads CASSQDGTSYGETQYF. CDR3 nucleotide sequence: TGCGCCAGCAGCCAAGACGGCACCTCGTACGGGGAGACCCAGTACTTC. J is TRBJ2-5 and V is TRBV4-3; unclear D gene. Deletions cut 0 bases from V and 5 bases from J, with 16 bases between. CDR1 and CDR2 (germline): LGHNA, YSLEER. The CDR3 runs 16 residues.

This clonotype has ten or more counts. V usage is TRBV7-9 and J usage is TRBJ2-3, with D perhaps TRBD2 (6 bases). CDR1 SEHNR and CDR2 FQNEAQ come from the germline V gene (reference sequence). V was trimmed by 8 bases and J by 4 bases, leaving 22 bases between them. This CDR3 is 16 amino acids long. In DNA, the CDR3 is TGTGCCAGCGGCGGGTCTTATTGGCGGGGCCCAGATACGCAGTATTTT. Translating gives CASGGSYWRGPDTQYF.

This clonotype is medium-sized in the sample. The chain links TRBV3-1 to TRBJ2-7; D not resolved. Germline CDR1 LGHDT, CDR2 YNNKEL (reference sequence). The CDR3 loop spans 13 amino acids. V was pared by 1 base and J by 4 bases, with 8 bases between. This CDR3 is CASSQGLIYEQYF. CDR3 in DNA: TGTGCCAGCAGCCAAGGACTGATTTACGAGCAGTACTTC.

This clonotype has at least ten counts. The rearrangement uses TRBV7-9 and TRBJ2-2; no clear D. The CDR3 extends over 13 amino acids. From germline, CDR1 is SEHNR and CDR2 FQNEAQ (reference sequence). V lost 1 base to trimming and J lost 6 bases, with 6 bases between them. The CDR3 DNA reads TGTGCCAGCAGCTTAGTTGGGCCCGGGGAGCTGTTTTTT. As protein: CASSLVGPGELFF.

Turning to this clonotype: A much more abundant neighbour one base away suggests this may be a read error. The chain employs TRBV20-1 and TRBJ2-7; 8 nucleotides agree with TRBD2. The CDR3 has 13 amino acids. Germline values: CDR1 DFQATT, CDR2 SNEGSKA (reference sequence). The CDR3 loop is CSATPSGSYGQYF. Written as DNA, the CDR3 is TGCAGTGCCACTCCCAGCGGGAGCTACGGGCAGTACTTC.

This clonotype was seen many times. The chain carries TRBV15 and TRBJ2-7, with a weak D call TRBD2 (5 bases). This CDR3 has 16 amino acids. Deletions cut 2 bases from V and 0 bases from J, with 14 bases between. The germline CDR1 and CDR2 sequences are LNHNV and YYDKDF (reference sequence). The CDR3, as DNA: TGTGCCACCAGCAGATTTACGGAGGAGACCTCCTACGAGCAGTACTTC. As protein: CATSRFTEETSYEQYF.

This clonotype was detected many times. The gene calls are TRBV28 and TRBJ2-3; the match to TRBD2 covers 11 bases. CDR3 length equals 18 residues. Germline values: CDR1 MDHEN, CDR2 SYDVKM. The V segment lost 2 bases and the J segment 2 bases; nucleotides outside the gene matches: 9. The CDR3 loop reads CASSLNLPTSGTTDTQYF. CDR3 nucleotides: TGTGCCAGCAGTTTAAACCTCCCGACTAGCGGGACCACAGATACGCAGTATTTT.

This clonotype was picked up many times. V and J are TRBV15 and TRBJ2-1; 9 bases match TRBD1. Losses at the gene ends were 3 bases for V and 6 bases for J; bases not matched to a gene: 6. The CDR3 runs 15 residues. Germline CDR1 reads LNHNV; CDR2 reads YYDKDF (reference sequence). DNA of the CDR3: TGTGCCACCAGCAGGTCGGGACAGGGACCCAATGAGCAGTTCTTC. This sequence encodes CATSRSGQGPNEQFF.

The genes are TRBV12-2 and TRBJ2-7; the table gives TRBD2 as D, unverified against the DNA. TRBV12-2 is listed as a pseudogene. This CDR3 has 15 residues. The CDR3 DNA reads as TGTGCAAGCCGCTTGGAGACTAGCGGGCCCTACGAGCAGTACTTC. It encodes CASRLETSGPYEQYF.

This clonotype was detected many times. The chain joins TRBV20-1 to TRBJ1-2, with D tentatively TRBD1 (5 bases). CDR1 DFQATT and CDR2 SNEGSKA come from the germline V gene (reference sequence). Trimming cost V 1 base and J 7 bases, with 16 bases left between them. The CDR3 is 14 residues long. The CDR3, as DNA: TGCAGTGCTAGAGTTTCCGTAGGGGAAGGTGGCTACACCTTC. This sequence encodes CSARVSVGEGGYTF.

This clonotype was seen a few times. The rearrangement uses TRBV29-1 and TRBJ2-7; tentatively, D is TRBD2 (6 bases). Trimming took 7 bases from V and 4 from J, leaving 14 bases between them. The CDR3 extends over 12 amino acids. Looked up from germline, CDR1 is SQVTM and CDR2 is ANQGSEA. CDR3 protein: CSARSGVYEQYF. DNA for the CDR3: TGCAGCGCCCGTTCGGGAGTATACGAGCAGTACTTC.

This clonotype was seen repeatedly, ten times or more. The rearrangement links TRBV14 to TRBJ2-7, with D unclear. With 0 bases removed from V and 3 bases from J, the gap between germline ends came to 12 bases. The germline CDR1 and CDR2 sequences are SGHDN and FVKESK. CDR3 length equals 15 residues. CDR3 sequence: CASSQDKGRSYEQYF. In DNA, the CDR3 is TGTGCCAGCAGCCAAGATAAGGGCAGGAGCTACGAGCAGTACTTC. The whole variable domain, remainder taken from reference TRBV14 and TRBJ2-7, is EAGVTQFPSHSVIEKGQTVTLRCDPISGHDNLYWYRRVMGKEIKFLLHFVKESKQDESGMPNNRFLAERTGGTYSTLKVQPAELEDSGVYFCASSQDKGRSYEQYFGPGTRLTVT.

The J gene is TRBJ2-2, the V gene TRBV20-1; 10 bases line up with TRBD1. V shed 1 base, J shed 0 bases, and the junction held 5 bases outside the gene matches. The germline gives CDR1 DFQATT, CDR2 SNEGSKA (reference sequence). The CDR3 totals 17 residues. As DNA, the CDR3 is TGCAGTGCTAGAGGCGGGGGACAGGGGACGAACACCGGGGAGCTGTTTTTT. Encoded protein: CSARGGGQGTNTGELFF.

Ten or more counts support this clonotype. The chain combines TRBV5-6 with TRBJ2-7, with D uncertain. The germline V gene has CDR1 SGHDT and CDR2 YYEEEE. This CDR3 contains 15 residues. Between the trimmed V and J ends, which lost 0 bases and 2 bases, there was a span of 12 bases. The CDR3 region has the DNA TGTGCCAGCAGCTTGGAGGCTATAGGTACCTACGAGCAGTACTTC. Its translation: CASSLEAIGTYEQYF.

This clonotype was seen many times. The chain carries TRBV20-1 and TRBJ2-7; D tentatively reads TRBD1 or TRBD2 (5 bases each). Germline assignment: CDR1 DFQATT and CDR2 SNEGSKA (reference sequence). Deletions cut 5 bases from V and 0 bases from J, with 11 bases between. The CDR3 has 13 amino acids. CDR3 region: CSAGTQSSYEQYF. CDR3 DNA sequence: TGCAGTGCTGGGACGCAAAGCTCCTACGAGCAGTACTTC.

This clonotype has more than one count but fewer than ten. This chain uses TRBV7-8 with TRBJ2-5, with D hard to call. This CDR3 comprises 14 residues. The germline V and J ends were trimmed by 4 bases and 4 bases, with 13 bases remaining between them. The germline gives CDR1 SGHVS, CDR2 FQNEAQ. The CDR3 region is CASSSPFGLETQYF. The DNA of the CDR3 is TGTGCCAGCAGCTCTCCGTTTGGGCTAGAGACCCAGTACTTC.

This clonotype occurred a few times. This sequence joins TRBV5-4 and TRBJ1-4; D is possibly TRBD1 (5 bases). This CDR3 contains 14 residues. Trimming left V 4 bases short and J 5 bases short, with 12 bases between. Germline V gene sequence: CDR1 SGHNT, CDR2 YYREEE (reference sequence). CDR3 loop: CASSPGLANEKLFF. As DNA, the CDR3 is TGTGCCAGCAGCCCGGGACTTGCGAATGAAAAACTGTTTTTT.

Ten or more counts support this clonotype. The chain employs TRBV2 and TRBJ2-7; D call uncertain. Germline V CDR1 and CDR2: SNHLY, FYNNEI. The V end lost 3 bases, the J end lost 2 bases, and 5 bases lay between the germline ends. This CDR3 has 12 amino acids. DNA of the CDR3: TGTGCCAGCAGTGACAGAACCTACGAGCAGTACTTC. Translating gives CASSDRTYEQYF. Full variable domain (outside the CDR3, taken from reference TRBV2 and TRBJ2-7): EPEVTQTPSHQVTQMGQEVILRCVPISNHLYFYWYRQILGQKVEFLVSFYNNEISEKSEIFDDQFSVERPDGSNFTLKIRSTKLEDSAMYFCASSDRTYEQYFGPGTRLTVT.

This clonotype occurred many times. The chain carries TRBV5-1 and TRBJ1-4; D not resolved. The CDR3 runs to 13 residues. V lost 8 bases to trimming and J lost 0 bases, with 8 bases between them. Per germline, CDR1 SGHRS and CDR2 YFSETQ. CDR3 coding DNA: TGCGCCAGAGGACTCACAACTAATGAAAAACTGTTTTTT. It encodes CARGLTTNEKLFF.

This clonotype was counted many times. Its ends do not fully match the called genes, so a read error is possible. CDR3: CAWSAYLF. For the CDR3, the DNA is TGTGCCTGGAGTGCGTATCTCTTC. This chain links TRBV30 with TRBJ2-7, with no clear D. CDR3 length: 8 residues. Germline-derived CDR1 and CDR2 are GTSNPN and SVGIG (reference sequence). The full variable domain, with the rest looked up from reference TRBV30 and TRBJ2-7, is SQTIHQWPATLVQPVGSPLSLECTVEGTSNPNLYWYRQAAGRGLQLLFYSVGIGQISSEVPQNLSASRPQDRQFILSSKKLLLSDSGFYLCAWSAYLFGPGTRLTVT.

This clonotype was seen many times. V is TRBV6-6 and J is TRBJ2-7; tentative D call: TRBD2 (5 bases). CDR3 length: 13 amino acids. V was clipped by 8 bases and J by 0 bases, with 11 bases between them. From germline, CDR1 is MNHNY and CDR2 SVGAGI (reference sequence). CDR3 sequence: CASWPGSSYEQYF. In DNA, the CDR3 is TGTGCCAGCTGGCCGGGGAGCTCCTACGAGCAGTACTTC.

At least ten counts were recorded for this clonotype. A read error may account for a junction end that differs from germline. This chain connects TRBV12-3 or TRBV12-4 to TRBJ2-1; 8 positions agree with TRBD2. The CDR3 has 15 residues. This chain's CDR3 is CASSIAGRGLDEQFF. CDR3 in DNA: TGTGCCAGCAGTATAGCGGGGAGGGGCCTCGATGAGCAGTTCTTC.